The 6 T cell receptor beta chains given below trace back to one sample, sequenced in a study of radiation and T cells in renal cell carcinoma. The time point is: blood 2 weeks post-SBRT. As for treatment: 15 Gy SBRT to primary tumor, nephrectomy 4 weeks later. Some clones are missing from TCRdb's copy, which holds only in-frame ones; the method was immunoSEQ multiplex PCR. The repertoire holds tens of thousands of clones, with 80% to 90% as singletons. Specimen: blood, collected from a patient whose treatment included radiotherapy and nephrectomy. The receptors here all came from a woman between 50 and 59 years old with renal cell carcinoma.

The chain combines TRBV7-4 with TRBJ1-1; D unclear. Germline V gene sequence: CDR1 SGHVT, CDR2 SQSDAQ. The CDR3 runs to 13 residues. Trimming removed 2 bases from V and 6 bases from J, with 10 bases in between. The CDR3 spells CASSLISQSEAFF. CDR3 nucleotides: TGTGCCAGCAGCTTAATATCCCAGTCTGAAGCTTTCTTT.

V and J are TRBV28 and TRBJ1-2; D is perhaps TRBD1 (6 bases). The length of the CDR3 is 14 residues. V was cut by 6 bases and J by 4 bases, with 15 bases left in between. Per the germline V gene, CDR1 is MDHEN and CDR2 is SYDVKM. The CDR3 here is CASRSTGALYGYTF. The CDR3 DNA is TGTGCCAGCAGGTCGACAGGTGCTCTCTATGGCTACACCTTC.

This clone was detected only a few times. V gene TRBV7-2 combines with J gene TRBJ2-1; D is uncertain. Germline loops: CDR1 SGHTA, CDR2 FQGNSA. The CDR3 is 13 residues long. Trimming left V 1 base short and J 8 bases short, with 9 bases between. DNA of the CDR3: TGTGCCAGCAGCTTAGAGGTCCGGGATGAGCAGTTCTTC. It translates to CASSLEVRDEQFF.

The chain combines TRBV13 with TRBJ1-1; D not resolved. This CDR3 has 13 residues. The ends were cut back, 5 bases at V and 0 bases at J, with 7 bases in the middle. Germline V CDR1 and CDR2: PRHDT, FYEKMQ (reference sequence). The CDR3 protein is CASSVNLNTEAFF. The CDR3 DNA is TGTGCCAGCAGCGTCAATTTGAACACTGAAGCTTTCTTT.

This chain uses TRBV9 with TRBJ2-7; 10 nucleotides line up with TRBD1. Trimming cost V 0 bases and J 2 bases; bases outside gene matches: 8. This CDR3 is built from 17 residues. Germline CDR1 SGDLS, CDR2 YYNGEE. For the CDR3, the DNA is TGTGCCAGCAGCGTAGATCTGGGACAGGGGCCCCCCTACGAGCAGTACTTC. Its translation is CASSVDLGQGPPYEQYF. The full variable domain, completed using reference TRBV9 and TRBJ2-7, is DSGVTQTPKHLITATGQRVTLRCSPRSGDLSVYWYQQSLDQGLQFLIQYYNGEERAKGNILERFSAQQFPDLHSELNLSSLELGDSALYFCASSVDLGQGPPYEQYFGPGTRLTVT.

The rearrangement uses TRBV6-5 and TRBJ2-7; either TRBD1 or TRBD2 may supply D (5 bases each). The ends were cut back, 9 bases at V and 0 bases at J, with 9 bases in the middle. Germline values: CDR1 MNHEY, CDR2 SVGAGI. The CDR3 sequence is 12 residues long. CDR3 sequence: CASQGTSYEQYF. CDR3 DNA: TGTGCCAGTCAAGGGACCTCCTACGAGCAGTACTTC.